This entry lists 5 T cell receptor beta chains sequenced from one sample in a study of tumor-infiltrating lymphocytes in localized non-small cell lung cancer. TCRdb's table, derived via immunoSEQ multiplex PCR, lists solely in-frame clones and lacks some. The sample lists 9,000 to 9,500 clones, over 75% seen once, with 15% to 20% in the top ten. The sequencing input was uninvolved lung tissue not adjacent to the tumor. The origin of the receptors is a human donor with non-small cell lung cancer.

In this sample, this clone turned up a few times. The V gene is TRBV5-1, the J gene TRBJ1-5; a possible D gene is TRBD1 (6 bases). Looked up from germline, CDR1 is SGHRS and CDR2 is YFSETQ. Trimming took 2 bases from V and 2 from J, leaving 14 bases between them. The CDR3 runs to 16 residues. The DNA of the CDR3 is TGCGCCAGCAGCTTACTTCCGACAGGAGGCAATCAGCCCCAGCATTTT. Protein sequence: CASSLLPTGGNQPQHF.

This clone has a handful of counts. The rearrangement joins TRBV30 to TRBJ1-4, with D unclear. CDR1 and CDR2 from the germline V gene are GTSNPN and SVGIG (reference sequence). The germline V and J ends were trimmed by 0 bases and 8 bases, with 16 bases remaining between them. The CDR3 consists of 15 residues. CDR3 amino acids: CAWSVGLRQGEKLFF. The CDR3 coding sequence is TGTGCCTGGAGTGTAGGCCTTCGCCAAGGGGAAAAACTGTTTTTT. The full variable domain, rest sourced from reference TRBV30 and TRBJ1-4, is SQTIHQWPATLVQPVGSPLSLECTVEGTSNPNLYWYRQAAGRGLQLLFYSVGIGQISSEVPQNLSASRPQDRQFILSSKKLLLSDSGFYLCAWSVGLRQGEKLFFGSGTQLSVL.

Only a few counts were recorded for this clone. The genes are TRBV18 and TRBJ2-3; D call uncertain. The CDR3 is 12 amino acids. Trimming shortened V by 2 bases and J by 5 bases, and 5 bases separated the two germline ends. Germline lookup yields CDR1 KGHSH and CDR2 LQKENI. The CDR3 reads CASSPGEDTQYF. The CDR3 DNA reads TGTGCCAGCTCACCAGGAGAAGATACGCAGTATTTT.

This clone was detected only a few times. This CDR3 reads CASSPNPDSYGYTF. CDR3 coding DNA: TGTGCCAGCAGTCCGAACCCGGACAGCTATGGCTACACCTTC. This chain links TRBV6-5 with TRBJ1-2; possibly TRBD1 for D (6 bases). From germline, CDR1 is MNHEY and CDR2 SVGAGI. Trimming stripped 5 bases from V and 4 bases from J, with 14 bases between. This CDR3 has 14 residues.

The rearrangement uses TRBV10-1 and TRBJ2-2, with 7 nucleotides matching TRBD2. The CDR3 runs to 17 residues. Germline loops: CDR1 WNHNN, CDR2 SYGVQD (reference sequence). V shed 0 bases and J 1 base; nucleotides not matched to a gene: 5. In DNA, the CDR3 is TGCGCCAGCAGTGAGTCGAGGCTAGCGGAGAACACCGGGGAGCTGTTTTTT. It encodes CASSESRLAENTGELFF.